This T cell receptor (beta chain) was found in a study of blood T cell repertoires in COVID-19. Study overall: Some COVID-19 samples were acute and others convalescent; all came from the United States, Italy and Spain.

Authors' processing steps: Reference gene primer amplification gave estimated nucleated cell counts. Sequenced by immunoSEQ multiplex PCR; TCRdb stores in-frame clones only, minus some. From that table come the V and J calls and clone size; the DNA was used to work out D and trimming. The sample carries 150,000 to 200,000 clones, over 75% recorded once. V lost 4 bases to trimming and J lost 3 bases; unmatched junction nucleotides: 6. The CDR3 has 14 amino acids. Germline lookup yields CDR1 SGHRS and CDR2 YFSETQ. The sequencing sample was made of peripheral blood. The chain uses TRBV5-1 and TRBJ2-5, with 7 bases matching TRBD1. This clonotype was sampled from a man in his 60s with active or convalescent COVID-19. The CDR3 region has the DNA TGCGCCAGCAGCCCGACAGGGCGAAAAGAGACCCAGTACTTC. It is translated as CASSPTGRKETQYF.